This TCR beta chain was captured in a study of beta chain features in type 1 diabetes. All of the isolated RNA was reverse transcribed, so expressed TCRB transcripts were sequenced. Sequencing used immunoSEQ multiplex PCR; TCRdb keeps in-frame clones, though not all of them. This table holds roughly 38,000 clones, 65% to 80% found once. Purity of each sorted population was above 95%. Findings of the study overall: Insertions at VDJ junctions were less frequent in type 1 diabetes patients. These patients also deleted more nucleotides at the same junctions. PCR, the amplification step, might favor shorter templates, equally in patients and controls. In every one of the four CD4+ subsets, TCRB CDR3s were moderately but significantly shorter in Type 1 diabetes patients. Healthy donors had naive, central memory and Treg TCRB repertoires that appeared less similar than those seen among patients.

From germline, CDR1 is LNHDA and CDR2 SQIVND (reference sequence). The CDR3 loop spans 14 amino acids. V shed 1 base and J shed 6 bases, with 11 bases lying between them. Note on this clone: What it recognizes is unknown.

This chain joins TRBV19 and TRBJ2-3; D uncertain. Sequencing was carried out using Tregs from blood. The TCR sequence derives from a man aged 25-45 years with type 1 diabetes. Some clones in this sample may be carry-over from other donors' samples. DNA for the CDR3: TGTGCCAGTAGTATAGCCAGTTTCCTGGATACGCAGTATTTT. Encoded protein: CASSIASFLDTQYF.